The 2 T cell receptor beta chains below all came from one sample that was sequenced in a study of CD4 T cell repertoires in COVID-19. The memory T cells were sequenced right after ex vivo isolation, without culture. The method was immunoSEQ multiplex PCR; TCRdb's version includes in-frame clones alone and lacks a portion of them. The table records 20,000 to 25,000 clones, around 86% of them present only once. The sample here was central memory CD4+ T cells from blood, taken before the COVID-19 pandemic. The receptor set was obtained from a human donor who had COVID-19.

CDR3: CASSLTVGRVGNTIYF. The CDR3 nucleotides are TGTGCCAGCAGCTTAACTGTAGGGAGGGTAGGAAACACCATATATTTT. This chain uses TRBV7-3 with TRBJ1-3; no firm D call. V lost 0 bases, J lost 4 bases, and 13 bases lay in between. CDR1 is SGHTA and CDR2 is FQGTGA in the germline V gene. This CDR3 comprises 16 residues.

The chain is built from TRBV27 and TRBJ2-3, with D possibly being TRBD1 (5 bases). Germline assignment: CDR1 MNHEY and CDR2 SMNVEV (reference sequence). Trimming took 2 bases from V and 5 from J, leaving 11 bases between them. The CDR3 consists of 14 residues. The CDR3 DNA follows: TGTGCCAGCAGTTTAGATACAGGCAAAGATACGCAGTATTTT. This sequence encodes CASSLDTGKDTQYF.